Listed below are T cell receptor beta chains from one sample, sequenced in a study of cytomegalovirus exposure and HLA in healthy donors. Using immunoSEQ multiplex PCR, the repertoire was profiled, and TCRdb retains in-frame clones only, with some absent. The sample yields approximately 160,000 clones, around 83% seen once. Material: PBMCs. The receptors come from a man over 45 in good health and CMV-seropositive. The CDR3 runs from the conserved cysteine through the conserved F or W. A D gene is named only where the DNA matches it firmly. Clone size appears in some rows only: once, few, many, or a class for an expanded clone.

>14|TRBJ1-1|TRBD1|-|TRBV6-6
CASRLTGGNTEAFF
TGTGCCAGCAGGCTGACAGGGGGCAACACTGAAGCTTTCTTT
>14|TRBJ2-5|-|-|TRBV30
CAWSASRDQETQYF
TGTGCCTGGAGTGCCTCGAGGGACCAAGAGACCCAGTACTTC
>13|TRBJ1-2|-|-|TRBV9
CASKGPANYGYTF
TGTGCCAGCAAGGGGCCAGCTAACTATGGCTACACCTTC
>16|TRBJ2-2|-|-|TRBV7-6
CASSLYIIGGTGELFF
TGTGCCAGCAGCTTATATATCATCGGGGGCACCGGGGAGCTGTTTTTT
>16|TRBJ1-5|-|-|TRBV6-1
CASSEIVTDSNQPQHF
TGTGCCAGCAGTGAGATTGTGACAGATAGCAATCAGCCCCAGCATTTT
>11|TRBJ1-2|-|-|TRBV25-1
CASFGPPGYTF
TGTGCCAGCTTTGGCCCGCCTGGCTACACCTTC
>15|TRBJ2-3|TRBD1|once|TRBV2
CASLPGTGSTDTQYF
TGTGCCAGCCTCCCCGGGACAGGGTCCACAGATACGCAGTATTTT
>15|TRBJ2-1|-|-|TRBV18
CASSPRQGGDNEQFF
TGTGCCAGCTCACCACGTCAGGGCGGTGATAATGAGCAGTTCTTC
>17|TRBJ1-2|-|few|TRBV13
CASSLGAGSRSFYGYTF
TGTGCCAGCAGCTTAGGGGCAGGGTCTCGGAGTTTCTATGGCTACACCTTC
>15|TRBJ1-4|-|-|TRBV19
CASSIGVPIGEKLFF
TGTGCCAGTAGTATAGGCGTCCCGATTGGTGAAAAACTGTTTTTT
>13|TRBJ2-7|TRBD1|-|TRBV2
CASSIDRGYEQYF
TGTGCCAGCAGTATCGACAGGGGGTACGAGCAGTACTTC
>14|TRBJ2-3|TRBD2|few|TRBV10-3
CAIRLAGISDTQYF
TGTGCCATCAGGTTAGCGGGCATATCAGATACGCAGTATTTT
>16|TRBJ2-5|TRBD2|few|TRBV14
CASSQVAGARGETQYF
TGTGCCAGCAGCCAAGTAGCGGGGGCGAGGGGGGAGACCCAGTACTTC
>18|TRBJ2-3|TRBD2|few|TRBV2
CASSEGSGGLVIADTQYF
TGTGCCAGCAGTGAGGGTAGCGGGGGGTTAGTTATCGCAGATACGCAGTATTTT
>17|TRBJ2-3|-|-|TRBV23-1
CASSQYSETGSTDTQYF
TGCGCCAGCAGTCAATATTCAGAGACGGGGAGCACAGATACGCAGTATTTT
>15|TRBJ2-1|TRBD2|-|TRBV4-1
CASSPQGAGDNEQFF
TGCGCCAGCAGCCCCCAAGGGGCGGGGGACAATGAGCAGTTCTTC
>15|TRBJ2-1|TRBD1|-|TRBV2
CASSYSGTGDSWQFF
TGTGCCAGCAGTTACTCCGGGACAGGCGATAGCTGGCAGTTCTTC
>13|TRBJ1-1|TRBD1|-|TRBV5-8
CASGRTGKSEAFF
TGTGCCAGCGGAAGGACAGGGAAGTCTGAAGCTTTCTTT
>14|TRBJ2-3|-|-|TRBV7-3
CASSLTVSTDTQYF
TGTGCCAGCAGCTTAACTGTCTCTACAGATACGCAGTATTTT